Sequencing of this TCR beta chain was carried out in a study of OX40 agonist ivuxolimab in advanced cancers. CDR1 is LNHNV, CDR2 YYDKDF, per germline (reference sequence). There are 15 residues in the CDR3. About this clone itself: At one end the junction does not follow the germline gene, possibly because of a read error.

TCRdb's copy holds only in-frame clones and misses some; the assay was immunoSEQ multiplex PCR. Altogether about 31,000 clones are present, around nine tenths being singletons, with the ten largest covering 30% to 35%. Sample: CD4+ or CD8+ T cells sorted from blood, taken in a trial of the OX40 agonist ivuxolimab. The source is an adult with an advanced solid tumor such as melanoma, head and neck, liver or kidney cancer. The J gene is TRBJ1-5, the V gene TRBV15; D uncertain. Written as DNA, the CDR3 is TGTGCCACCAGAAGAGACACAGATAGCAATCAGCCCCAGCATTTT. Amino acids: CATRRDTDSNQPQHF.